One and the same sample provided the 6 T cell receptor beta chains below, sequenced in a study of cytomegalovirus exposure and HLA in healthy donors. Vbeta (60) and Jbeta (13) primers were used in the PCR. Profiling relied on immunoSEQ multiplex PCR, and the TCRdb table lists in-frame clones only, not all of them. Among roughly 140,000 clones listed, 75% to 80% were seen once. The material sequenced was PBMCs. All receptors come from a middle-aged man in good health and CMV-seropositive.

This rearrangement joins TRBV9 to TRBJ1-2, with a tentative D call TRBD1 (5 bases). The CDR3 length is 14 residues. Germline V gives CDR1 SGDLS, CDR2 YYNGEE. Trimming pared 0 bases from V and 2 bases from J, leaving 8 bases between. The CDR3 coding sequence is TGTGCCAGCAGCGTAGGGGGCCGGAACTATGGCTACACCTTC. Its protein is CASSVGGRNYGYTF.

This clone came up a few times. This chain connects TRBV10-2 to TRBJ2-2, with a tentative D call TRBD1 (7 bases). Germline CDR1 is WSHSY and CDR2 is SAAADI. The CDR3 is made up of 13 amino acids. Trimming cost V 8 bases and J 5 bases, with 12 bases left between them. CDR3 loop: CASSRGDTGELFF. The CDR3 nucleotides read TGCGCCAGCTCCAGGGGGGATACCGGGGAGCTGTTTTTT.

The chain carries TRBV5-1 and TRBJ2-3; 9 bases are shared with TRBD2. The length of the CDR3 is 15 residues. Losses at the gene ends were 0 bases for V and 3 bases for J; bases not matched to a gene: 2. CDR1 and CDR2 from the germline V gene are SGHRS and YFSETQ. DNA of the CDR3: TGCGCCAGCAGCTTGGGTAGCGGGAGTACAGATACGCAGTATTTT. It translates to CASSLGSGSTDTQYF.

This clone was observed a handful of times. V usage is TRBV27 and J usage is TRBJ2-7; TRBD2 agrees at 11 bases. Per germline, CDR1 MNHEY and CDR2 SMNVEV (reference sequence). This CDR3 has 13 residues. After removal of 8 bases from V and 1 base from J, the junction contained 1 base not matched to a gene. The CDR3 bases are TGTGCCAGCGGGACTAGCGGTTCCTACGAGCAGTACTTC. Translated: CASGTSGSYEQYF.

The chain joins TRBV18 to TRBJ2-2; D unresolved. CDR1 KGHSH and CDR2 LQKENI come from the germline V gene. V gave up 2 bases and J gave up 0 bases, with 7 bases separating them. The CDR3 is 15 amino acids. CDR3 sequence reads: CASSPGLANTGELFF. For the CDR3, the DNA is TGTGCCAGCTCACCAGGGCTTGCGAACACCGGGGAGCTGTTTTTT.

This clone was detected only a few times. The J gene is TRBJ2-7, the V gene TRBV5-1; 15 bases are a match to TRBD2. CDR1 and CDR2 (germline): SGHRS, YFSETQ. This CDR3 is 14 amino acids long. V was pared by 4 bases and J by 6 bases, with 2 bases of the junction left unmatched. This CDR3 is CASSPGLAGGEQYF. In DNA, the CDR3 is TGCGCCAGCAGCCCGGGACTAGCGGGAGGCGAGCAGTACTTC.